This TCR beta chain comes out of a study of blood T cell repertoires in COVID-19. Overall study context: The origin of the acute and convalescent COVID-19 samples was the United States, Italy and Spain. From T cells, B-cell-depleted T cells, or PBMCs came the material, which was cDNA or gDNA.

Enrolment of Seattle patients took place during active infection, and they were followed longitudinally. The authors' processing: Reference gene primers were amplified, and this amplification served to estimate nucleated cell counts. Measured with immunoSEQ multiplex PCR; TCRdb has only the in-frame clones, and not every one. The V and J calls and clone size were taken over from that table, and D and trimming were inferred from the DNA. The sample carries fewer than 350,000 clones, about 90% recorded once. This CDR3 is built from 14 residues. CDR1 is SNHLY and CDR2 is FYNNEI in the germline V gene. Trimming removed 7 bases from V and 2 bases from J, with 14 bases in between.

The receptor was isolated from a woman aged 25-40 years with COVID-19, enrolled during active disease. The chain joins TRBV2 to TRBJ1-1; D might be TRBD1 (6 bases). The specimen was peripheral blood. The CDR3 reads CASTLQGFNTEAFF. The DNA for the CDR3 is TGTGCCAGCACCTTACAGGGATTTAACACTGAAGCTTTCTTT.